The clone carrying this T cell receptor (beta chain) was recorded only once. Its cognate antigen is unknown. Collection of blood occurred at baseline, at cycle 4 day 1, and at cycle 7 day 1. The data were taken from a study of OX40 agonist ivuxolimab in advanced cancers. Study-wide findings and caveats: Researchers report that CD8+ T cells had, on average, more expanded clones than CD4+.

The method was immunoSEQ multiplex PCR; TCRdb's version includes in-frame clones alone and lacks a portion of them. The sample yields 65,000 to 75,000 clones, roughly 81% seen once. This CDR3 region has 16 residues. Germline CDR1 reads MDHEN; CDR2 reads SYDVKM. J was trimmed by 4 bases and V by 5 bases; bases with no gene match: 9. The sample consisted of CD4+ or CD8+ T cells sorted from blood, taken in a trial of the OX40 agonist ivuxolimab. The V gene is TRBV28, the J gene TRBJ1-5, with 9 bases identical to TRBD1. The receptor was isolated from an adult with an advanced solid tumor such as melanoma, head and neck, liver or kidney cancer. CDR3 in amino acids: CASSLGRQGGNQPQHF. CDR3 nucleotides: TGTGCCAGCAGTCTTGGGCGACAGGGGGGAAATCAGCCCCAGCATTTT.